Listed here are 22 T cell receptor beta chains from one sample, sequenced in a study of T cell responses to AZD1222 COVID-19 vaccine. Produced via immunoSEQ multiplex PCR; TCRdb's table is partial and in-frame only. The sample shows 70,000 or so clones, more than 70% of them seen only once. Sequenced material: peripheral blood, taken on day 0 of AZD1222 vaccination. The receptors here all came from an adult in good health.

The genes are TRBV12-3 or TRBV12-4 and TRBJ1-5; D unclear. Between the trimmed V and J ends, which lost 3 bases and 4 bases, there was a span of 1 base. This CDR3 has 11 amino acids. Written as DNA, the CDR3 is TGTGCCAGCAGTTTGAATCAGCCCCAGCATTTT. Translation: CASSLNQPQHF.

This clone was observed a handful of times. The V and J genes are TRBV5-5 and TRBJ1-1; no reliable D call. The V end was cut by 0 bases, the J end by 4 bases, with 7 bases between. The germline gives CDR1 SGHKS, CDR2 YYEKEE (reference sequence). The CDR3 spans 13 residues. The CDR3 protein is CASSLGPGTEAFF. In nucleotides, the CDR3 is TGTGCCAGCAGCTTGGGCCCAGGCACTGAAGCTTTCTTT.

The CDR3 loop is CASSETTGYPSYNEQFF. CDR3 in DNA: TGCGCCAGCAGTGAAACTACAGGGTACCCCTCCTACAATGAGCAGTTCTTC. The rearrangement joins TRBV10-2 to TRBJ2-1; possibly TRBD1 for D (6 bases). The germline V gene has CDR1 WSHSY and CDR2 SAAADI. The ends were cut back, 3 bases at V and 0 bases at J, with 15 bases in the middle. The CDR3 is made up of 17 amino acids.

V gene TRBV7-2 combines with J gene TRBJ2-2; D unclear. Germline loops: CDR1 SGHTA, CDR2 FQGNSA. CDR3 length equals 13 residues. Trimming pared 5 bases from V and 5 bases from J, leaving 9 bases between. This chain's CDR3 is CASSPLRTGELFF. The CDR3 DNA reads as TGTGCCAGCAGCCCACTAAGGACCGGGGAGCTGTTTTTT. The whole variable domain, remainder taken from reference TRBV7-2 and TRBJ2-2, is GAGVSQSPSNKVTEKGKDVELRCDPISGHTALYWYRQSLGQGLEFLIYFQGNSAPDKSGLPSDRFSAERTGGSVSTLTIQRTQQEDSAVYLCASSPLRTGELFFGEGSRLTVL.

This clone came up a few times. The chain combines TRBV6-4 with TRBJ2-1; a weak D match, TRBD2 (6 bases). CDR3 size: 13 residues. The V end lost 4 bases, the J end lost 3 bases, and 7 bases lay between the germline ends. Germline lookup yields CDR1 MRHNA and CDR2 SNTAGT. The CDR3 nucleotides are TGTGCCAGCAGTGCGGGAGACTACAATGAGCAGTTCTTC. Translated, it gives CASSAGDYNEQFF.

The rearrangement joins TRBV12-5 to TRBJ2-5; 9 nucleotides line up with TRBD2. This CDR3 has 17 residues. Looked up from germline, CDR1 is LGHNT and CDR2 is FRNRAP. V lost 3 bases to trimming and J lost 2 bases; unmatched junction nucleotides: 10. Here the CDR3 reads CASGFRLAELTQETQYF. The CDR3 coding sequence is TGTGCTAGTGGTTTCAGACTAGCGGAACTCACTCAAGAGACCCAGTACTTC.

J is TRBJ2-1 and V is TRBV4-1; D gene ambiguous. The germline V gene encodes CDR1 MGHRA and CDR2 YSYEKL. The V end lost 5 bases, the J end lost 4 bases, and 3 bases lay between the germline ends. The length of the CDR3 is 11 residues. The CDR3 DNA reads as TGCGCCAGCAGCGGTTACAATGAGCAGTTCTTC. The encoded protein is CASSGYNEQFF.

V gene TRBV10-2 combines with J gene TRBJ2-1, with 8 bases lining up with TRBD2. With 6 bases clipped from V and 9 bases from J, the junction kept 7 bases outside the gene matches. The CDR3 is 13 residues long. CDR1 is WSHSY and CDR2 is SAAADI in the germline V gene. Here the CDR3 DNA reads TGCGCCAGCAGGGGACTAGACCTCGGTGAGCAGTTCTTC. Protein: CASRGLDLGEQFF.

The chain uses TRBV6-5 and TRBJ2-1; 10 bases align to TRBD1. Germline-derived CDR1 and CDR2 are MNHEY and SVGAGI. CDR3 length equals 15 residues. V was clipped by 5 bases and J by 7 bases; unmatched bases: 8. CDR3 DNA: TGTGCCAGCAGTCCAAGACAGGGGGCGTATAATGAGCAGTTCTTC. This translates into CASSPRQGAYNEQFF.

This chain joins TRBV27 and TRBJ2-1; 8 bases are shared with TRBD2. After removal of 0 bases from V and 5 bases from J, the junction contained 18 bases not matched to a gene. The germline gives CDR1 MNHEY, CDR2 SMNVEV (reference sequence). The length of the CDR3 is 20 residues. The CDR3, as DNA: TGTGCCAGCAGTTTATCGGGGTATCTGGGGAGCGGGAGTTTCCACAATGAGCAGTTCTTC. Its protein is CASSLSGYLGSGSFHNEQFF.

The chain is built from TRBV7-2 and TRBJ1-3; no reliable D call. V lost 5 bases and J lost 4, with 15 bases in between. Germline CDR1 SGHTA, CDR2 FQGNSA. This CDR3 comprises 15 residues. This chain's CDR3 is CASSARRVEGNTIYF. CDR3 DNA sequence: TGTGCCAGCAGCGCGAGGAGGGTGGAGGGAAACACCATATATTTT.

The chain joins TRBV6-5 to TRBJ2-1; 8 nucleotides agree with TRBD2. Losses at the gene ends were 2 bases for V and 13 bases for J; bases not matched to a gene: 7. CDR1 MNHEY and CDR2 SVGAGI come from the germline V gene. The CDR3 is 13 amino acids. The CDR3 nucleotides read TGTGCCAGCAGTTACCGTAGCGGGGACTCCCAGTTCTTC. Its protein is CASSYRSGDSQFF.

The rearrangement joins TRBV28 to TRBJ1-6; D perhaps matches TRBD1 (6 bases). Between the trimmed V and J ends, which lost 4 bases and 9 bases, there was a span of 13 bases. Germline CDR1 reads MDHEN; CDR2 reads SYDVKM. The length of the CDR3 is 14 residues. The CDR3 sequence: CASSWRDTVSPLHF. The CDR3 bases are TGTGCCAGCAGTTGGAGGGACACCGTTTCACCCCTCCACTTT.

This chain connects TRBV29-1 to TRBJ1-2; TRBD1 is a possible D gene (6 bases). CDR1 is SQVTM and CDR2 is ANQGSEA in the germline V gene. The CDR3 runs to 13 residues. Trimming stripped 1 base from V and 4 bases from J, with 10 bases between. The CDR3 loop reads CSVEVRGPYGYTF. The CDR3 DNA follows: TGCAGCGTTGAAGTCAGGGGTCCCTATGGCTACACCTTC.

J is TRBJ1-1 and V is TRBV6-5; the D is unclear. The germline V and J ends were trimmed by 2 bases and 11 bases, with 12 bases remaining between them. This CDR3 region has 12 residues. CDR1 and CDR2 (germline): MNHEY, SVGAGI. DNA of the CDR3: TGTGCCAGCAGTTACAGATTGGGTACGGCTTTCTTT. It yields the protein CASSYRLGTAFF.

This clone was detected once. CDR3 sequence: CATMRVGGEGTEQFF. Written as DNA, the CDR3 is TGTGCCACCATGAGGGTCGGGGGGGAAGGTACTGAGCAGTTCTTC. The rearrangement uses TRBV24-1 and TRBJ2-1; TRBD2 agrees at 8 bases. The CDR3 runs to 15 residues. Germline V lookup: CDR1 KGHDR, CDR2 SFDVKD. Trimming cost V 8 bases and J 9 bases; bases outside gene matches: 14.

The chain joins TRBV5-1 to TRBJ1-1; D not certain. The CDR3 has 13 amino acids. Germline V CDR1 and CDR2: SGHRS, YFSETQ. V lost 7 bases, J lost 2 bases, and 12 bases lay in between. The CDR3 protein is CASGIGLNTEAFF. Here the CDR3 DNA reads TGCGCCAGCGGTATAGGACTCAACACTGAAGCTTTCTTT.

The CDR3 region has the DNA TGTGCCAGCAGTAATGACAGGGTGACTACCTACGAGCAGTACTTC. Encoded protein: CASSNDRVTTYEQYF. V usage is TRBV6-6 and J usage is TRBJ2-7, with 7 bases identical to TRBD1. From germline, CDR1 is MNHNY and CDR2 SVGAGI (reference sequence). The V and J ends lost 5 bases and 2 bases, in that order; junction bases with no gene match: 9. The CDR3 is made up of 15 amino acids.

J is TRBJ1-6 and V is TRBV6-5, with a weak D call TRBD1 (6 bases). Trimming took 8 bases from V and 8 from J, leaving 13 bases between them. The CDR3 is 13 amino acids. CDR1 is MNHEY and CDR2 is SVGAGI in the germline V gene. For the CDR3, the DNA is TGTGCCAGCGCAGGGGAGGTGTATTCACCCCTCCACTTT. Translation: CASAGEVYSPLHF.

The chain combines TRBV20-1 with TRBJ2-7; D remains unclear. The germline V gene has CDR1 DFQATT and CDR2 SNEGSKA (reference sequence). V was cut by 0 bases and J by 9 bases, with 9 bases left in between. The CDR3 is 11 residues long. For the CDR3, the DNA is TGCAGTGCTAGAGATCGCAGCAGGCAGTACTTC. It yields the protein CSARDRSRQYF.

The chain recombines TRBV6-5 with TRBJ2-7; D unclear. There are 13 residues in the CDR3. V was shortened by 9 bases and J by 2 bases, with 14 bases between the two germline ends. Germline V gene data show CDR1 as MNHEY and CDR2 as SVGAGI. CDR3 nucleotide sequence: TGTGCCAGTGCCAAATCCGCAACCTACGAGCAGTACTTC. Its translation is CASAKSATYEQYF.

The rearrangement links TRBV28 to TRBJ2-3, with D maybe TRBD1 (5 bases). Germline V CDR1 and CDR2: MDHEN, SYDVKM. The CDR3 totals 15 residues. V lost 2 bases and J lost 6, with 15 bases in between. The CDR3 nucleotides are TGTGCCAGCAGTTTACGGCTCAGGGTAGGGGATACGCAGTATTTT. Protein: CASSLRLRVGDTQYF. Complete variable domain (other parts from reference TRBV28 and TRBJ2-3): DVKVTQSSRYLVKRTGEKVFLECVQDMDHENMFWYRQDPGLGLRLIYFSYDVKMKEKGDIPEGYSVSREKKERFSLILESASTNQTSMYLCASSLRLRVGDTQYFGPGTRLTVL.